The 18 T cell receptor beta chains in this list originate from one sample, sequenced in a study of blood T cell repertoires in COVID-19. Libraries were prepared by immunoSEQ multiplex PCR; TCRdb keeps only in-frame clonotypes and omits some of them. This table holds tens of thousands of clones, approximately 85% found once. The sample consisted of peripheral blood. These TCRs come from a man at least 80 years old with acute or convalescent COVID-19.

The gene calls are TRBV7-2 and TRBJ1-4; D unresolved. CDR1 is SGHTA, CDR2 FQGNSA, per germline. Trimming took off 5 bases at V and 6 bases at J, with 16 bases between the two ends. CDR3 size: 15 residues. The CDR3 coding sequence is TGTGCCAGCAGCCCTAAGACTGGCCCATATGAAAAACTGTTTTTT. Translating gives CASSPKTGPYEKLFF.

The genes are TRBV11-3 and TRBJ1-1, with D possibly TRBD1 on 5 matching bases. The CDR3 runs 12 residues. V was clipped by 5 bases and J by 8 bases, with 12 bases between them. Germline V gene data show CDR1 as SGHNT and CDR2 as YENEEA. CDR3 region: CASSPRTREAFF. The CDR3 nucleotides read TGTGCCAGCAGCCCACGGACAAGGGAAGCTTTCTTT. Using reference TRBV11-3 and TRBJ1-1 for the parts outside the CDR3, the full variable domain is EAGVVQSPRYKIIEKKQPVAFWCNPISGHNTLYWYLQNLGQGPELLIRYENEEAVDDSQLPKDRFSAERLKGVDSTLKIQPAELGDSAVYLCASSPRTREAFFGQGTRLTVV.

The chain couples TRBV15 to TRBJ2-1, with 8 bases that match TRBD1. Germline CDR1 is LNHNV and CDR2 is YYDKDF (reference sequence). The J segment lost 5 bases and the V segment lost 0 bases, leaving 6 bases of the junction unmatched. CDR3 length: 16 residues. In DNA form, the CDR3 reads TGTGCCACCAGCAGAGATGCTCCGGGACAGGACAATGAGCAGTTCTTC. Residues: CATSRDAPGQDNEQFF.

This clone was observed once. The V call is TRBV4-3, the J call TRBJ2-1, with D possibly TRBD1 on 5 matching bases. Trimming removed 0 bases from V and 7 bases from J, with 7 bases in between. Germline V lookup: CDR1 LGHNA, CDR2 YSLEER. The CDR3 is made up of 13 amino acids. The CDR3 DNA reads as TGCGCCAGCAGCCAAGAGGCAGGGAATGAGCAGTTCTTC. Encoded protein: CASSQEAGNEQFF.

V usage is TRBV5-1 and J usage is TRBJ2-7; the match to TRBD2 covers 9 bases. The CDR3 spans 15 residues. Germline CDR1 SGHRS, CDR2 YFSETQ. The junction had 8 bases not matched to a gene; V was cut back by 4 bases and J by 3 bases. The DNA of the CDR3 is TGCGCCAGCAGCCCTGGACTAGCGAATAACTACGAGCAGTACTTC. Amino acids: CASSPGLANNYEQYF. The whole variable domain, remainder taken from reference TRBV5-1 and TRBJ2-7, is KAGVTQTPRYLIKTRGQQVTLSCSPISGHRSVSWYQQTPGQGLQFLFEYFSETQRNKGNFPGRFSGRQFSNSRSEMNVSTLELGDSALYLCASSPGLANNYEQYFGPGTRLTVT.

The rearrangement joins TRBV10-2 to TRBJ2-7; 7 bases are shared with TRBD1. The trim removed 3 bases at V and 0 bases at J, leaving 2 bases unmatched. The CDR3 has 14 residues. The germline V gene has CDR1 WSHSY and CDR2 SAAADI. DNA for the CDR3: TGCGCCAGCAGTGAAGGGGGCGGCTCCTACGAGCAGTACTTC. This sequence encodes CASSEGGGSYEQYF.

The genes are TRBV7-9 and TRBJ1-2, with 7 positions matching TRBD1. The CDR3 runs 14 residues. CDR1 is SEHNR and CDR2 is FQNEAQ in the germline V gene (reference sequence). J was trimmed by 8 bases and V by 5 bases; bases with no gene match: 11. CDR3: CASSTGDSVKGYTF. The CDR3 coding sequence is TGTGCCAGCAGCACCGGGGACAGCGTAAAGGGCTACACCTTC.

This chain joins TRBV3-1 (or the pseudogene TRBV3-2) and TRBJ2-3; 8 nucleotides match TRBD2. The V segment lost 5 bases and the J segment 4 bases; nucleotides outside the gene matches: 8. The CDR3 runs to 15 residues. The germline gives CDR1 LGHDT, CDR2 YNNKEL (reference sequence). The CDR3 here is CASSETLAGPDTQYF. The CDR3 DNA reads TGTGCCAGCAGCGAAACGCTAGCGGGCCCAGATACGCAGTATTTT.

The V gene is TRBV6-1, the J gene TRBJ1-2, with D possibly TRBD1 on 5 matching bases. Per germline, CDR1 MNHNS and CDR2 SASEGT. The CDR3 is made up of 15 amino acids. Trimming pared 3 bases from V and 4 bases from J, leaving 15 bases between. CDR3 sequence: CASSDGHGHSYGYTF. The CDR3 coding sequence is TGTGCCAGCAGTGATGGGCACGGACATAGCTATGGCTACACCTTC.

This chain joins TRBV25-1 and TRBJ1-3; the D is unclear. V shed 8 bases and J shed 4 bases, with 12 bases lying between them. CDR3 length: 13 amino acids. Germline-derived CDR1 and CDR2 are MGHDK and SYGVNS. The CDR3, as DNA: TGTGCCAGCGGATGGGCGAGCGGAAACACCATATATTTT. Translating gives CASGWASGNTIYF.

The chain uses TRBV5-4 and TRBJ2-3; 7 nucleotides agree with TRBD1. Germline CDR1 and CDR2: SGHNT and YYREEE (reference sequence). The J segment lost 0 bases and the V segment lost 0 bases, leaving 7 bases of the junction unmatched. The CDR3 extends over 17 amino acids. CDR3 DNA: TGTGCCAGCAGCTTGGGAGGACAGGTTTCGAGCACAGATACGCAGTATTTT. As protein: CASSLGGQVSSTDTQYF.

The chain carries TRBV19 and TRBJ1-5; tentatively, D is TRBD1 (6 bases). Germline V gene data show CDR1 as LNHDA and CDR2 as SQIVND (reference sequence). The CDR3 sequence is 17 residues long. Deletions cut 1 base from V and 2 bases from J, with 15 bases between. The CDR3 sequence is CASSIGPGGLGNQPQHF. The CDR3 DNA follows: TGTGCCAGTAGTATAGGGCCGGGGGGGCTCGGCAATCAGCCCCAGCATTTT. Supplemented by reference TRBV19 and TRBJ1-5, the full variable domain reads DGGITQSPKYLFRKEGQNVTLSCEQNLNHDAMYWYRQDPGQGLRLIYYSQIVNDFQKGDIAEGYSVSREKKESFPLTVTSAQKNPTAFYLCASSIGPGGLGNQPQHFGDGTRLSIL.

The chain joins TRBV6-1 to TRBJ1-2; TRBD1 is a possible D gene (6 bases). Germline V gene data show CDR1 as MNHNS and CDR2 as SASEGT. Deletions cut 0 bases from V and 0 bases from J, with 11 bases between. This CDR3 is 16 amino acids long. The chain's CDR3 is CASSEAWDISNYGYTF. Here the CDR3 DNA reads TGTGCCAGCAGTGAAGCCTGGGACATCTCTAACTATGGCTACACCTTC.

The chain links TRBV21-1 to TRBJ1-1. TRBV21-1 is a pseudogene segment. The CDR3 consists of 12 residues. CDR3 bases: TGTGCCAGCATGGGAGAGAACACTGAAGCTTTCTTT. Translated: CASMGENTEAFF.

The chain is built from TRBV9 and TRBJ1-6; possibly TRBD1 for D (6 bases). The CDR3 is made up of 16 amino acids. The germline gives CDR1 SGDLS, CDR2 YYNGEE. Trimming removed 0 bases from V and 7 bases from J, with 14 bases in between. This CDR3 reads CASSVDTGRSNSPLHF. CDR3 DNA sequence: TGTGCCAGCAGCGTAGATACAGGGCGCAGCAATTCACCCCTCCACTTT.

The rearrangement uses TRBV25-1 and TRBJ2-1; the D gene is possibly TRBD2 (6 bases). The V gene lost 2 bases and the J gene lost 7 bases, with 15 bases spanning the gap. This CDR3 region has 15 residues. Germline assignment: CDR1 MGHDK and CDR2 SYGVNS. The CDR3 here is CASSEPGLGGNEQFF. The CDR3 DNA reads TGTGCCAGCAGTGAACCGGGGCTGGGGGGTAATGAGCAGTTCTTC.

The chain is built from TRBV6-2 or TRBV6-3 and TRBJ1-5; 7 bases are shared with TRBD1. The germline gives CDR1 MNHEY, CDR2 SVGEGT. V was clipped by 5 bases and J by 9 bases; unmatched bases: 16. The CDR3 extends over 16 amino acids. The CDR3 sequence is CASSPNRGQFLRPQHF. CDR3 in DNA: TGTGCCAGCAGTCCCAATCGGGGACAGTTCCTACGGCCCCAGCATTTT.

The chain joins TRBV3-1 (or the pseudogene TRBV3-2) to TRBJ2-3; tentative D call: TRBD1 (5 bases). V dropped 0 bases and J dropped 4 bases, with 14 bases sitting between them. The CDR3 runs to 16 residues. Germline V lookup: CDR1 LGHDT, CDR2 YNNKEL (reference sequence). CDR3 DNA sequence: TGTGCCAGCAGCCAAGACGTCAGGGTCTGGTCAGATACGCAGTATTTT. This sequence encodes CASSQDVRVWSDTQYF.